This note documents a single TCR beta chain sequence. What this receptor recognizes is not known. One base away there is no much larger clone; base qualities are not given. The library came from 5' RACE. The run used a NextSeq 500. To correct for sequencing error and PCR bias, the TCR library protocol tagged individual cDNA molecules with unique molecular identifiers. TCR alpha and beta chains were both sequenced, and the abundances of alpha and beta sequences in each sample were closely correlated with each other. Regarding the original processing steps: V gene, J gene and CDR3 annotation of TCR sequences was performed with Decombinator V4. Expanded TCRs were defined as changing significantly between any two time points under a Poisson model with p below 0.0001. TCR abundances were normalised to the total number of TCRs sequenced per sample and were expressed as counts per million. A search of VDJdb, accessed on 1 November 2021, was run for TCRs annotated to CMV, EBV and SARS-CoV-2, with TCRs annotated for multiple antigens excluded. Starting from the raw public reads, TCRdb applied fastp trimming at Q25, assembled clones with MiXCR and retained in-frame beta chains. Under each unique CDR3 protein, matching rows form one entry showing the most common genes and DNA. None of the V and J calls come from the authors' own analysis; TCRdb made them. The sample table holds 65,000 to 95,000 distinct CDR3 sequences, of which approximately 12% were seen once. Roughly a sixth of the sample is taken by the ten largest.

This sample is part of a study of early T cells in non-severe SARS-CoV-2 infection (dated by TCRdb to the early 2020s). Context from the whole study: Because TCR sequencing relied on bulk RNA taken from unsorted whole blood, pairing of alpha and beta chains was not possible. Study-level results and caveats: VDJdb matching was skewed toward anti-spike CD8 responses, so virus-specific expansions were likely underestimated and private and CD4 specificities were missed.

Set within a cohort of healthcare workers in London, UK, this nested case-control study involved weekly PCR testing of nasopharyngeal swabs along with blood sampling. Healthcare workers were enrolled in the week of the UK lockdown, from 23 to 31 March 2020, and were followed every week for up to roughly 15 weeks. Sequences were derived from whole blood, sampled at baseline. The source of this sequence is an adult who was a healthcare worker with PCR-confirmed SARS-CoV-2 infection or an uninfected control (not recorded which). The donor label of this sample is uncertain.

The base sequence is TGTGCCAGCAGCTCCGAATCAGGGCGCGAAAAACTGTTTTTT. This translates into CASSSESGREKLFF. The chain couples TRBV5-4 to TRBJ1-4; the D gene is perhaps TRBD1, on 5 matching bases. The CDR3 holds 14 amino acids from the cysteine to the phenylalanine. Only the CDR3 DNA stays, 42 bases, in frame from base 1. The trim is 3 bases for V and 8 bases for J, with a gap of 14 bases between the germline ends. Taken from the germline V gene (reference sequence), the CDR1 and CDR2 loops are SGHNT and YYREEE.